This entry is about one T cell receptor (beta chain). Trimming cost V 1 base and J 3 bases; bases outside gene matches: 2. Germline-derived CDR1 and CDR2 are MGHDK and SYGVNS. This CDR3 region has 15 residues. The assay was immunoSEQ multiplex PCR, and TCRdb's table has in-frame clones only and misses some. The sample records 430,000 or so clones, roughly 88% being singletons. The data were taken from a study of blood T cell repertoires in COVID-19. Study-wide background: The samples span acute and convalescent COVID-19 from the United States, Italy and Spain. The cDNA or gDNA used as material had been derived from T cells, B-cell-depleted T cells, or PBMCs.

Recruitment covered about 26 US areas and drew participants whose ages spanned about 18 to 95 years. The receptor comes from a woman aged 40 to 50 who had recovered from COVID-19. The sequencing input was PBMCs or T cells enriched from blood (not recorded which). The chain carries TRBV25-1 and TRBJ1-1; 10 bases fit TRBD1. The CDR3 DNA sequence: TGTGCCAGCAGTGAATCCGGGACAGGGGACACTGAAGCTTTCTTT. It codes for CASSESGTGDTEAFF.